This is a list of T cell receptor beta chains from one sample in a study of cytomegalovirus exposure and HLA in healthy donors. Sequencing was performed with immunoSEQ multiplex PCR; in TCRdb, only in-frame clones are kept and a portion is missing. This sample has roughly 150,000 clones, with approximately 82% found just once. Sequencing used PBMCs. The receptors were gathered from a male donor in good health and CMV-seronegative. The CDR3 runs from the conserved cysteine through the conserved F or W. The D gene is left open where the match is weak. A clone size is listed for some rows: how often the clone was seen (once, few, many), or a class if it is expanded.

TRBV27,TRBJ2-3,-,once,CASSYWGDSTDTQYF,TGTGCCAGCAGTTATTGGGGGGATAGCACAGATACGCAGTATTTT
TRBV28,TRBJ2-1,TRBD2,-,CASRDPASGSNNEQFF,TGTGCCAGCAGAGATCCCGCTAGCGGGAGTAACAATGAGCAGTTCTTC
TRBV9,TRBJ2-7,-,-,CASSVGVPTYEQYF,TGTGCCAGCAGCGTAGGCGTACCAACCTACGAGCAGTACTTC
TRBV7-2,TRBJ2-7,-,-,CASSAQFLYEQYF,TGTGCCAGCAGCGCACAGTTTTTGTACGAGCAGTACTTC
TRBV5-4,TRBJ2-3,-,-,CASSPGGGAGGADTQYF,TGTGCCAGCAGCCCCGGCGGGGGAGCAGGGGGCGCAGATACGCAGTATTTT
TRBV19,TRBJ2-2,-,-,CASRFTGHIFGTGELFF,TGTGCCAGTAGATTCACGGGACACATCTTCGGAACCGGGGAGCTGTTTTTT
TRBV28,TRBJ2-7,-,-,CASSSPPGSYEQYF,TGTGCCAGCAGTTCCCCCCCGGGAAGCTACGAGCAGTACTTC
TRBV9,TRBJ1-1,-,-,CASSVALGGQNTEAFF,TGTGCCAGCAGCGTAGCTCTTGGGGGCCAGAACACTGAAGCTTTCTTT
TRBV7-2,TRBJ2-3,-,once,CASSFRLSSSTDTQYF,TGTGCCAGCAGCTTCCGACTAAGCTCTAGCACAGATACGCAGTATTTT
TRBV7-2,TRBJ1-2,TRBD1,-,CASSRPDRGYGYTF,TGTGCCAGCAGCCGCCCGGACAGGGGCTATGGCTACACCTTC
TRBV18,TRBJ1-4,-,-,CASSPIQENEKLFF,TGTGCCAGCTCACCAATACAGGAAAATGAAAAACTGTTTTTT
TRBV4-3,TRBJ1-2,-,once,CASSQSGVYGYTF,TGCGCCAGCAGCCAATCCGGGGTTTATGGCTACACCTTC
TRBV11-2,TRBJ1-5,-,few,CASSHGGVQPQHF,TGTGCCAGCAGCCACGGAGGGGTTCAGCCCCAGCATTTT
TRBV4-3,TRBJ1-4,-,-,CASSPGQPNEKLFF,TGCGCCAGCAGCCCAGGACAGCCTAATGAAAAACTGTTTTTT
TRBV18,TRBJ1-2,TRBD1,-,CASSPGQGASGYTF,TGTGCCAGCTCACCGGGACAGGGGGCATCGGGCTACACCTTC
TRBV28,TRBJ1-5,TRBD1,-,CASSPRQGAGQPQHF,TGTGCCAGCAGTCCTCGACAGGGGGCAGGACAGCCCCAGCATTTT
TRBV19,TRBJ1-2,TRBD1,-,CASSVPRTGDGYTF,TGTGCCAGTAGTGTCCCCCGGACAGGGGATGGCTACACCTTC
TRBV7-2,TRBJ1-2,TRBD1,-,CASSLAAGGNGYTF,TGTGCCAGCAGCTTAGCAGCAGGGGGAAATGGCTACACCTTC
TRBV6-5,TRBJ1-5,TRBD1,-,CASSYHGTGGDQPQHF,TGTGCCAGCAGTTACCATGGGACAGGGGGTGACCAGCCCCAGCATTTT
TRBV9,TRBJ1-2,-,few,CASSGPGTNEGYTF,TGTGCCAGCAGCGGCCCAGGGACTAATGAAGGCTACACCTTC
TRBV4-2,TRBJ2-7,-,-,CASSPPGRGSYEQYF,TGTGCCAGCAGCCCGCCCGGGAGAGGATCCTACGAGCAGTACTTC
TRBV5-1,TRBJ2-4,-,-,CASSLDMRTGTLAKNIQYF,TGCGCCAGCAGCTTGGATATGCGAACAGGGACCCTAGCCAAAAACATTCAGTACTTC
TRBV2,TRBJ1-5,-,-,CASSERGFNQPQHF,TGTGCCAGCAGTGAAAGAGGTTTCAATCAGCCCCAGCATTTT
TRBV5-6,TRBJ2-7,TRBD2,-,CASSLGLAGAYEQYF,TGTGCCAGCAGCTTGGGCCTAGCGGGGGCTTACGAGCAGTACTTC
TRBV7-2,TRBJ2-7,TRBD1,-,CASSPGQGSVEQYF,TGTGCCAGCAGCCCAGGACAGGGCTCCGTCGAGCAGTACTTC
TRBV7-7,TRBJ2-7,-,once,CASSLVRLYEQYF,TGTGCCAGCAGCTTAGTCAGGTTATACGAGCAGTACTTC
TRBV10-3,TRBJ2-7,TRBD2,-,CAISESVTSGMRGSRSSYEQYF,TGTGCCATCAGTGAGTCGGTTACTAGCGGGATGAGAGGGTCTCGTAGCTCCTACGAGCAGTACTTC
TRBV14,TRBJ1-4,-,-,CASSQDLGAGLNEKLFF,TGTGCCAGCAGCCAAGATCTCGGGGCGGGGTTGAATGAAAAACTGTTTTTT
TRBV7-2,TRBJ2-3,-,-,CASSRNSPFTDTQYF,TGTGCCAGCAGCAGGAATAGCCCGTTCACAGATACGCAGTATTTT
TRBV6-5,TRBJ1-5,-,-,CASSYSGRGGNQPQHF,TGTGCCAGCAGTTACTCTGGAAGGGGAGGAAATCAGCCCCAGCATTTT
TRBV25-1,TRBJ2-5,TRBD2,-,CASGTSGGGGTQYF,TGTGCCAGCGGGACTAGCGGGGGAGGAGGGACCCAGTACTTC
TRBV7-9,TRBJ2-7,TRBD2,-,CSSSPGREQYF,TGTTCCAGCAGCCCCGGGAGGGAGCAGTACTTC
TRBV27,TRBJ1-2,TRBD1,-,CASSLTGNYGYTF,TGTGCCAGCAGTTTGACAGGGAACTATGGCTACACCTTC
TRBV6-1,TRBJ1-4,TRBD1,-,CASSRTQGLREKLFF,TGTGCCAGCAGCCGTACACAGGGGTTAAGGGAAAAACTGTTTTTT
TRBV7-2,TRBJ2-2,TRBD2,-,CASSPTEAGGSNTGELFF,TGTGCCAGCAGCCCCACCGAAGCGGGGGGGTCGAACACCGGGGAGCTGTTTTTT
TRBV28,TRBJ2-3,TRBD2,-,CASRGPLAGGKADTQYF,TGTGCCAGCAGGGGCCCCCTAGCGGGAGGGAAGGCAGATACGCAGTATTTT
TRBV29-1,TRBJ2-7,-,-,CSGGEASAAYEQYF,TGCAGCGGGGGGGAGGCTAGCGCAGCCTACGAGCAGTACTTC
TRBV10-2,TRBJ1-1,TRBD1,-,CASNPGQGPFF,TGCGCCAGCAACCCGGGACAGGGTCCTTTCTTT
TRBV15,TRBJ1-4,TRBD1,-,CATSRSYRGRLEKLFF,TGTGCCACCAGCAGAAGCTACAGGGGGCGCTTGGAAAAACTGTTTTTT
TRBV29-1,TRBJ2-2,-,-,CSVHGGTNTGELFF,TGCAGCGTTCATGGCGGAACTAACACCGGGGAGCTGTTTTTT
TRBV29-1,TRBJ1-2,-,-,CSVEDLTEGYGYTF,TGCAGCGTTGAAGATCTTACCGAGGGTTATGGCTACACCTTC
TRBV10-3,TRBJ1-5,TRBD1,-,CAISDPGTGGGQPQHF,TGTGCCATCAGTGATCCCGGGACAGGGGGAGGTCAGCCCCAGCATTTT
TRBV27,TRBJ1-5,TRBD1,-,CASSSTGFNQPQHF,TGTGCCAGCAGTTCGACAGGGTTCAATCAGCCCCAGCATTTT
TRBV7-2,TRBJ1-3,-,once,CASSLFTGSSGNTIYF,TGTGCCAGCAGCTTATTTACAGGCTCCTCTGGAAACACCATATATTTT
TRBV29-1,TRBJ2-7,-,-,CSAGDSYEQYF,TGCAGCGCGGGGGACTCCTACGAGCAGTACTTC
TRBV5-4,TRBJ2-7,TRBD1,-,CASSPGTVSDEQYF,TGTGCCAGCAGCCCCGGGACAGTAAGTGACGAGCAGTACTTC
TRBV10-1,TRBJ2-7,-,-,CASDSSHTHTYEQYF,TGCGCCAGCGACTCCTCCCACACCCACACCTACGAGCAGTACTTC
TRBV9,TRBJ2-6,TRBD1,-,CASSVRDRGESGANVLTF,TGTGCCAGCAGCGTCCGGGACAGGGGGGAATCTGGGGCCAACGTCCTGACTTTC
TRBV12-5,TRBJ2-7,TRBD1,-,CASGLTGIYEQYF,TGTGCTAGTGGCCTGACAGGGATCTACGAGCAGTACTTC
TRBV5-1,TRBJ2-5,-,once,CASSWGGSGSQETQYF,TGCGCCAGCAGCTGGGGTGGGAGCGGCTCCCAAGAGACCCAGTACTTC
TRBV19,TRBJ2-3,-,-,CASSLGAGGDTQYF,TGTGCCAGTAGTTTAGGTGCAGGGGGGGATACGCAGTATTTT
TRBV5-1,TRBJ1-1,-,-,CASRGVGANTEAFF,TGCGCCAGCAGAGGGGTGGGTGCGAACACTGAAGCTTTCTTT
TRBV7-2,TRBJ2-2,TRBD2,-,CASSLVSGGWNTGELFF,TGTGCCAGCAGCTTGGTTAGCGGGGGGTGGAACACCGGGGAGCTGTTTTTT